This T cell receptor beta chain was observed in a study of blood T cell repertoires in COVID-19. Whole-study context: The study drew acute and convalescent COVID-19 samples from the United States, Italy and Spain. Sources were T cells, B-cell-depleted T cells, or PBMCs; the material itself was cDNA or gDNA.

The CDR3 has 15 amino acids. J gave up 5 bases and V 1 base, and 5 bases lay outside the gene matches. Germline V lookup: CDR1 LNHDA, CDR2 SQIVND (reference sequence). Original processing notes: Quantification of nucleated cells was approximated via reference gene primer amplification. Only in-frame clones appear in the TCRdb table, and some are missing; sequencing was by immunoSEQ multiplex PCR. The V and J calls and clone size are taken from that table; D and trimming were inferred from the DNA. The sample includes about 47,000 clones, approximately 84% of them seen just once. The receptor's source is a middle-aged man with acute or convalescent COVID-19. V gene TRBV19 combines with J gene TRBJ2-3; 8 positions agree with TRBD2. Sequenced material: peripheral blood. CDR3 loop: CASSIAGLAVDTQYF. The CDR3, as DNA: TGTGCCAGTAGTATAGCTGGACTAGCAGTAGATACGCAGTATTTT. Complete variable domain (other parts from reference TRBV19 and TRBJ2-3): DGGITQSPKYLFRKEGQNVTLSCEQNLNHDAMYWYRQDPGQGLRLIYYSQIVNDFQKGDIAEGYSVSREKKESFPLTVTSAQKNPTAFYLCASSIAGLAVDTQYFGPGTRLTVL.